This T cell receptor (beta chain) was recovered during a study of T cell responses to AZD1222 COVID-19 vaccine. Profiling relied on immunoSEQ multiplex PCR, and the TCRdb table lists in-frame clones only, not all of them. The sample has fewer than 110,000 clones; roughly nine tenths are singletons. Germline V gene lookup returns CDR1 SSHAT and CDR2 FNYEAQ (reference sequence). This CDR3 is 14 amino acids long. Comment on this clone: One end of the junction does not line up with germline, which may come from a read error.

The chain employs TRBV7-7 and TRBJ2-1; D ambiguous. The TCR comes from an adult in good health. This specimen was peripheral blood, taken on day 0 of AZD1222 vaccination. This chain's CDR3 is CASSLSRGNNEQFF. CDR3 sequence (DNA): TGTGCTAGCAGCTTATCCCGCGGAAACAATGAGCAGTTCTTC.